The 29 T cell receptor beta chains reported below all come from one sample, sequenced in a study of shared clonotypes between healthy human individuals. The repertoire was sequenced with immunoSEQ multiplex PCR; TCRdb's copy has only in-frame clones and lacks some. Of about 2 million clones in the sample, 90% to 95% were seen once. The sample consisted of naive CD4+ T cells sorted from blood. The subset was: CD45RA+ positively selected. The receptors originated from a man aged 18 to 30 in good health.

This clone came up once. The rearrangement joins TRBV5-1 to TRBJ2-3, with a possible D match to TRBD2 (6 bases). V lost 1 base to trimming and J lost 4 bases, with 13 bases between them. CDR1 is SGHRS and CDR2 is YFSETQ in the germline V gene. The CDR3 totals 15 residues. The CDR3 here is CASSLFGGNSDTQYF. Written as DNA, the CDR3 is TGCGCCAGCAGCTTGTTTGGGGGGAACTCAGATACGCAGTATTTT.

The genes are TRBV10-3 and TRBJ1-5; the D gene is possibly TRBD1 (5 bases). The CDR3 is 13 residues long. The V gene's germline CDR1 is ENHRY and CDR2 SYGVKD. V was pared by 9 bases and J by 3 bases, with 12 bases between. The CDR3 loop is CAIKGRNNQPQHF. The CDR3 coding sequence is TGTGCCATAAAGGGACGGAACAATCAGCCCCAGCATTTT.

The chain combines TRBV30 with TRBJ2-7; 8 positions match TRBD1. The CDR3 length is 12 residues. V lost 2 bases to trimming and J lost 6 bases; unmatched junction nucleotides: 3. CDR1 is GTSNPN and CDR2 is SVGIG in the germline V gene (reference sequence). This chain's CDR3 is CAWSRDRREQYF. CDR3 nucleotides: TGTGCCTGGAGTAGGGACAGGCGCGAGCAGTACTTC.

The rearrangement joins TRBV6-5 to TRBJ1-1; D not resolved. Trimming removed 7 bases from V and 2 bases from J, with 11 bases in between. CDR1 MNHEY and CDR2 SVGAGI come from the germline V gene. The CDR3 covers 13 residues. CDR3 in amino acids: CASMRRYNTEAFF. As DNA, the CDR3 is TGTGCCAGCATGCGACGGTACAACACTGAAGCTTTCTTT.

The V call is TRBV5-4, the J call TRBJ2-2, with 11 bases identical to TRBD2. Germline loops: CDR1 SGHNT, CDR2 YYREEE (reference sequence). The length of the CDR3 is 16 residues. The junction had 5 bases not matched to a gene; V was cut back by 3 bases and J by 4 bases. CDR3 coding DNA: TGTGCCAGCAGCTCCCTAGCGGGGGGCTCCACCGGGGAGCTGTTTTTT. This encodes CASSSLAGGSTGELFF.

In this sample, this clone turned up once. The V call is TRBV30, the J call TRBJ1-2, with 9 bases matching TRBD1. The V gene end was trimmed by 0 bases and the J gene end by 4 bases; junction bases not matched to a gene: 6. This CDR3 is 15 amino acids long. Germline V gene lookup returns CDR1 GTSNPN and CDR2 SVGIG (reference sequence). DNA for the CDR3: TGTGCCTGGAGTGTACAAAGGACAGGGGTCTATGGCTACACCTTC. Translating gives CAWSVQRTGVYGYTF.

The CDR3 bases are TGTGCACCGGGCCGGGCTGGAGGGAACACTGAAGCTTTCTTT. Its translation: CAPGRAGGNTEAFF. The chain employs TRBV12-2 and TRBJ1-1. TRBV12-2 is designated a pseudogene. The CDR3 loop spans 14 amino acids.

CDR3 sequence: CASSPGLAGGPYEQYF. The CDR3 coding sequence is TGTGCCAGCAGTCCTGGACTAGCGGGAGGGCCCTACGAGCAGTACTTC. The V and J genes are TRBV7-2 and TRBJ2-7; 15 nucleotides match TRBD2. V gave up 6 bases and J gave up 2 bases; unmatched junction bases: 5. CDR1 SGHTA and CDR2 FQGNSA come from the germline V gene. This CDR3 is 16 amino acids long.

This clone showed up just once. V and J are TRBV6-5 and TRBJ1-4; no definite D call. The V gene lost 0 bases and the J gene lost 5 bases, with 7 bases spanning the gap. The germline gives CDR1 MNHEY, CDR2 SVGAGI. CDR3 size: 14 residues. The CDR3: CASSYSTLNEKLFF. DNA of the CDR3: TGTGCCAGCAGTTACTCGACCCTAAATGAAAAACTGTTTTTT.

Only one count was recorded for this clone. The gene calls are TRBV28 and TRBJ1-4; unclear D gene. The CDR3 has 18 residues. Trimming cost V 2 bases and J 3 bases, with 19 bases left between them. Per the germline V gene, CDR1 is MDHEN and CDR2 is SYDVKM. CDR3 loop: CASSLPTPSRVANEKLFF. As DNA, the CDR3 is TGTGCCAGCAGTTTACCTACGCCTTCTAGGGTGGCTAATGAAAAACTGTTTTTT. Using reference TRBV28 and TRBJ1-4 for the parts outside the CDR3, the full variable domain is DVKVTQSSRYLVKRTGEKVFLECVQDMDHENMFWYRQDPGLGLRLIYFSYDVKMKEKGDIPEGYSVSREKKERFSLILESASTNQTSMYLCASSLPTPSRVANEKLFFGSGTQLSVL.

This clone was seen only a few times. This same CDR3 is encoded by further DNA sequences in the sample. This chain connects TRBV18 to TRBJ2-7; TRBD1 matches 9 bases. Trimming at V came to 3 bases and at J to 3 bases, leaving 3 bases not matched to a gene. This CDR3 has 14 amino acids. Germline V gives CDR1 KGHSH, CDR2 LQKENI. In DNA form, the CDR3 reads TGTGCCAGCTCACCGGGACAGGGTATCTACGAGCAGTACTTC. Translating gives CASSPGQGIYEQYF.

For the CDR3, the DNA is TGTGCCAGCACATCCACGGGGGCCACAGATACGCAGTATTTT. This encodes CASTSTGATDTQYF. V gene TRBV28 combines with J gene TRBJ2-3; D tentatively reads TRBD1 or TRBD2 (6 bases each). Looked up from germline, CDR1 is MDHEN and CDR2 is SYDVKM. V shed 7 bases and J shed 2 bases, with 13 bases lying between them. The CDR3 sequence is 14 residues long. Based on the CDR3 plus reference TRBV28 and TRBJ2-3, the full variable domain is DVKVTQSSRYLVKRTGEKVFLECVQDMDHENMFWYRQDPGLGLRLIYFSYDVKMKEKGDIPEGYSVSREKKERFSLILESASTNQTSMYLCASTSTGATDTQYFGPGTRLTVL.

CDR3 protein: CASRGGDRKYYEQYF. DNA of the CDR3: TGTGCCAGCCGTGGCGGGGACAGGAAGTACTACGAGCAGTACTTC. The chain is built from TRBV27 and TRBJ2-7; 8 bases agree with TRBD1. The germline gives CDR1 MNHEY, CDR2 SMNVEV (reference sequence). Trimming removed 8 bases from V and 3 bases from J; junction bases left unmatched: 12. There are 15 residues in the CDR3.

The chain recombines TRBV9 with TRBJ2-5; 14 bases map to TRBD2. The CDR3 spans 19 residues. With 0 bases clipped from V and 1 base from J, the junction kept 8 bases outside the gene matches. Germline CDR1 is SGDLS and CDR2 is YYNGEE. As DNA, the CDR3 is TGTGCCAGCAGCGTAGCTCAAGGACTAGCGGGGGGCCCCCAAGAGACCCAGTACTTC. Protein product: CASSVAQGLAGGPQETQYF.

Here the CDR3 reads CASSQDALLFGELFF. The DNA for the CDR3 is TGTGCCAGCAGCCAGGACGCTCTACTATTCGGGGAGCTGTTTTTT. The V and J genes are TRBV7-2 and TRBJ2-2; D ambiguous. Germline CDR1 and CDR2: SGHTA and FQGNSA. Deletions cut 5 bases from V and 7 bases from J, with 17 bases between. The CDR3 sequence is 15 residues long.

V and J are TRBV6-1 and TRBJ1-5; D is possibly TRBD1 (6 bases). Per the germline V gene, CDR1 is MNHNS and CDR2 is SASEGT. The V gene lost 4 bases and the J gene lost 2 bases, with 9 bases spanning the gap. The CDR3 spans 14 residues. CDR3 protein: CASSGQAGNQPQHF. The CDR3 coding sequence is TGTGCCAGCAGTGGACAGGCCGGCAATCAGCCCCAGCATTTT.

The chain employs TRBV11-2 and TRBJ2-5, with D possibly matching TRBD1 (5 bases). V lost 5 bases and J 5 bases, leaving 21 bases between the germline ends. The V gene's germline CDR1 is SGHAT and CDR2 FQNNGV. The CDR3 is made up of 16 amino acids. The CDR3 protein is CASSPYREDRPETQYF. The CDR3 bases are TGTGCCAGCAGCCCTTACCGCGAAGACAGACCTGAGACCCAGTACTTC.

J is TRBJ2-1 and V is TRBV4-3; 9 nucleotides align to TRBD2. The V segment lost 1 base and the J segment 6 bases; nucleotides outside the gene matches: 10. CDR3 length: 17 amino acids. Germline loops: CDR1 LGHNA, CDR2 YSLEER. CDR3 in amino acids: CASSQVRGLALINEQFF. As DNA, the CDR3 is TGCGCCAGCAGCCAAGTCCGCGGACTAGCGCTGATCAATGAGCAGTTCTTC.

V is TRBV4-1 and J is TRBJ1-1, with TRBD1 as a possible D gene (6 bases). Trimming pared 6 bases from V and 0 bases from J, leaving 23 bases between. Germline-derived CDR1 and CDR2 are MGHRA and YSYEKL. This CDR3 comprises 18 residues. The CDR3 protein is CASSRRGWYEGMNTEAFF. CDR3 nucleotide sequence: TGCGCCAGCAGTAGGAGGGGGTGGTATGAGGGGATGAACACTGAAGCTTTCTTT.

The rearrangement joins TRBV11-1 to TRBJ1-1; D gene unclear. CDR3 length equals 11 residues. Germline CDR1 SGHAT, CDR2 FQDESV (reference sequence). The V end lost 10 bases, the J end lost 4 bases, and 10 bases lay between the germline ends. In nucleotides, the CDR3 is TGTGCCACAAAGGGTAGCACTGAAGCTTTCTTT. This encodes CATKGSTEAFF.

The CDR3 sequence: CSVEDRDRVSYEQYF. Written as DNA, the CDR3 is TGCAGCGTTGAAGACCGGGACAGGGTTTCCTACGAGCAGTACTTC. The chain is built from TRBV29-1 and TRBJ2-7; 9 nucleotides match TRBD1. Germline values: CDR1 SQVTM, CDR2 ANQGSEA. Trimming took 0 bases from V and 1 from J; bases not matched to a gene: 4. The CDR3 is made up of 15 amino acids.

The rearrangement uses TRBV6-1 and TRBJ1-2; no reliable D call. Trimming cost V 2 bases and J 4 bases, with 5 bases left between them. There are 12 residues in the CDR3. The germline gives CDR1 MNHNS, CDR2 SASEGT. This CDR3 is CASSENGYGYTF. CDR3 in DNA: TGTGCCAGCAGTGAAAATGGCTATGGCTACACCTTC.

The gene calls are TRBV5-5 and TRBJ1-2; possibly TRBD1 for D (6 bases). V dropped 3 bases and J dropped 1 base, with 16 bases sitting between them. CDR3 length: 16 amino acids. Germline CDR1 is SGHKS and CDR2 is YYEKEE (reference sequence). CDR3 bases: TGTGCCAGCAGCTCGCTGGACAGTACTTTTAACTATGGCTACACCTTC. Residues: CASSSLDSTFNYGYTF.

This chain joins TRBV7-2 and TRBJ2-1; D is tentatively TRBD1 or TRBD2 (6 bases each). The V gene lost 5 bases and the J gene lost 8 bases, with 25 bases spanning the gap. There are 17 residues in the CDR3. The germline V gene encodes CDR1 SGHTA and CDR2 FQGNSA. The CDR3 loop is CASSPALVPRRGDEQFF. The CDR3 DNA reads as TGTGCCAGCAGCCCAGCCCTGGTCCCTCGAAGGGGGGATGAGCAGTTCTTC.

As to this clone: The junction differs from germline at one of its ends, possibly a read error. The genes are TRBV7-7 and TRBJ2-2; no firm D call. CDR3 length equals 14 residues. The germline V gene encodes CDR1 SSHAT and CDR2 FNYEAQ (reference sequence). The CDR3 DNA is TGTGCTAGCAGCCAAACGACGACCACCGGGGAGCTGTTTTTT. It translates to CASSQTTTTGELFF.

The genes are TRBV2 and TRBJ2-7, with D possibly matching TRBD1 (6 bases). Germline values: CDR1 SNHLY, CDR2 FYNNEI. The V end was cut by 7 bases, the J end by 3 bases, with 10 bases between. CDR3 length: 12 residues. The CDR3 DNA reads TGTGCCAGCAATCAGGGGATCTACGAGCAGTACTTC. Protein sequence: CASNQGIYEQYF.

The CDR3 region is CASSTGTDSGNTIYF. In DNA, the CDR3 is TGTGCCAGCAGCACCGGGACAGATTCTGGAAACACCATATATTTT. The chain is built from TRBV7-9 and TRBJ1-3; TRBD1 matches 7 bases. This CDR3 is 15 amino acids long. The V gene's germline CDR1 is SEHNR and CDR2 FQNEAQ (reference sequence). With V trimmed by 5 bases and J by 1 base, 5 bases remained unmatched.

The genes are TRBV7-2 and TRBJ1-6; D ambiguous. The CDR3 is made up of 14 amino acids. V lost 4 bases and J 6 bases, leaving 10 bases between the germline ends. CDR1 SGHTA and CDR2 FQGNSA come from the germline V gene. Here the CDR3 DNA reads TGTGCCAGCAGCTCCCCCCCCAGTAATTCACCCCTCCACTTT. This gives the protein CASSSPPSNSPLHF.

The V gene is TRBV28, the J gene TRBJ1-4; TRBD1 matches at 9 bases. The CDR3 runs 14 residues. V was pared by 5 bases and J by 5 bases, with 3 bases of the junction left unmatched. Germline CDR1 reads MDHEN; CDR2 reads SYDVKM. The CDR3 DNA sequence: TGTGCCAGCAGTACGGGACAGGGAAATGAAAAACTGTTTTTT. Its protein is CASSTGQGNEKLFF.